Reported below is one T cell receptor beta chain. Its antigen remains unidentified. The entry originates in a study of T cell repertoires in cytomegalovirus infection. The overall study: It was the public TCR beta signatures that indicated both CMV infection and matching HLA type. Study-level findings and limits: The cumulative frequency of public TCR beta families distinguished individuals who carried CMV together with the relevant HLA.

Germline CDR1 is SEHNR and CDR2 is FQNEAQ (reference sequence). V lost 3 bases and J lost 1, with 12 bases in between. This CDR3 contains 15 residues. Using its own MiXCR run on the reads, TCRdb lists one record per CDR3 protein. The table has approximately 750,000 distinct CDR3 sequences, roughly 36% seen once; the top ten hold about 2.8%. This clonotype was sampled from a human donor in good health (CMV status not recorded). Some clones in this sample may be carry-over from other donors' samples. The chain employs TRBV7-9 and TRBJ1-1, with D unresolved. The source material was PBMCs. CDR3 coding DNA: TGTGCCAGCAGCTTGCTTTCCTTGGGGAACACTGAAGCTTTCTTT. This codes for CASSLLSLGNTEAFF.